This T cell receptor beta chain was documented in a study of blood T cells in healthy people across ages. Study results and limitations: No conclusive comparison of naive versus antigen-experienced cells was possible with unsorted PBMCs.

The trim removed 5 bases at V and 10 bases at J, leaving 12 bases unmatched. This CDR3 comprises 14 residues. Germline loops: CDR1 SGHTA, CDR2 FQGTGA. Then a second PCR, running roughly 7 to 11 cycles, was carried out with a sample-barcoded 5' primer and a J-beta primer mix. TCRdb used MiXCR to reprocess the 5' RACE reads, holding one entry per CDR3 protein. The table shows roughly 570,000 distinct CDR3 sequences, with about 26% occurring only once. This clonotype has just a few counts. Antigen specificity is unknown. The V and J genes are TRBV7-3 and TRBJ1-2, with 8 bases matching TRBD1. The source is a woman between 65 and 79 years old in good health. The sequenced material came from blood. Written as DNA, the CDR3 is TGTGCCAGCAGCCCACGACAGGGGCCGCTTCCCTACACCTTC. Residues: CASSPRQGPLPYTF.